Each of the 11 T cell receptor beta chains below was sequenced from the same sample in a study of early T cells in non-severe SARS-CoV-2 infection. One entry per CDR3 protein, called by TCRdb with MiXCR from the 5' RACE reads. Seen here are 75,000 to 90,000 distinct CDR3 sequences, under 15% observed once, and the top ten hold less than 7%. The sequenced sample consisted of whole blood. The receptor set was obtained from an adult who was a healthcare worker with PCR-confirmed SARS-CoV-2 infection or an uninfected control (not recorded which).

This clonotype was recorded at least ten times. V and J are TRBV18 and TRBJ2-2; D is perhaps TRBD1 (5 bases). The ends were cut back, 6 bases at V and 4 bases at J, with 9 bases in the middle. Germline V CDR1 and CDR2: KGHSH, LQKENI. This CDR3 has 13 residues. The CDR3 loop reads CASSLRATGELFF. In DNA, the CDR3 is TGTGCCAGCTCCCTCAGGGCCACCGGGGAGCTGTTTTTT.

A few counts support this clonotype. The chain recombines TRBV7-8 with TRBJ2-5; no reliable D call. Germline values: CDR1 SGHVS, CDR2 FQNEAQ. Deletions cut 0 bases from V and 4 bases from J, with 9 bases between. The CDR3 consists of 14 residues. CDR3 nucleotides: TGTGCCAGCAGCTTAGCGCGGTGGGGAGAGACCCAGTACTTC. The encoded protein is CASSLARWGETQYF. The whole variable domain, filled in from reference TRBV7-8 and TRBJ2-5, reads GAGVSQSPRYKVAKRGQDVALRCDPISGHVSLFWYQQALGQGPEFLTYFQNEAQLDKSGLPSDRFFAERPEGSVSTLKIQRTQQEDSAVYLCASSLARWGETQYFGPGTRLLVL.

This clonotype was seen many times. CDR3: CARNQRGGTDTQYF. The DNA for the CDR3 is TGCGCCCGAAACCAGCGGGGGGGCACAGATACGCAGTATTTT. This chain uses TRBV5-1 with TRBJ2-3; 9 bases fit TRBD2. After removal of 10 bases from V and 1 base from J, the junction contained 7 bases not matched to a gene. Germline loops: CDR1 SGHRS, CDR2 YFSETQ. The CDR3 covers 14 residues. Supplemented by reference TRBV5-1 and TRBJ2-3, the full variable domain reads KAGVTQTPRYLIKTRGQQVTLSCSPISGHRSVSWYQQTPGQGLQFLFEYFSETQRNKGNFPGRFSGRQFSNSRSEMNVSTLELGDSALYLCARNQRGGTDTQYFGPGTRLTVL.

The rearrangement links TRBV27 to TRBJ2-1, with D unresolved. There are 14 residues in the CDR3. V was pared by 3 bases and J by 6 bases, with 12 bases between. From germline, CDR1 is MNHEY and CDR2 SMNVEV (reference sequence). CDR3 coding DNA: TGTGCCAGCAGTTTCCCATGGCGGATCAATGAGCAGTTCTTC. Its protein is CASSFPWRINEQFF.

The rearrangement uses TRBV18 and TRBJ2-5, with 7 bases matching TRBD1. The V and J ends lost 1 base and 1 base, in that order; junction bases with no gene match: 9. The CDR3 sequence is 17 residues long. In germline, CDR1 is KGHSH, CDR2 LQKENI. The CDR3 DNA reads as TGTGCCAGCTCACCACTTTCGGGACAGCGGACCCAAGAGACCCAGTACTTC. Translated: CASSPLSGQRTQETQYF. The full variable domain, in which reference TRBV18 and TRBJ2-5 provide the parts outside the CDR3, is NAGVMQNPRHLVRRRGQEARLRCSPMKGHSHVYWYRQLPEEGLKFMVYLQKENIIDESGMPKERFSAEFPKEGPSILRIQQVVRGDSAAYFCASSPLSGQRTQETQYFGPGTRLLVL.

This clonotype was picked up a small number of times. The CDR3 loop reads CASSSGVTSGTYEQYF. The DNA of the CDR3 is TGCGCCAGCAGCTCTGGGGTAACTAGCGGAACCTACGAGCAGTACTTC. The chain carries TRBV5-1 and TRBJ2-7; 8 bases map to TRBD2. The germline V gene has CDR1 SGHRS and CDR2 YFSETQ. This CDR3 comprises 16 residues. With 3 bases clipped from V and 2 bases from J, the junction kept 10 bases outside the gene matches.

This chain connects TRBV7-9 to TRBJ2-7; 8 nucleotides line up with TRBD2. The CDR3 totals 15 residues. V trimming: 5 bases; J trimming: 6 bases; junction bases outside the gene matches: 12. Germline assignment: CDR1 SEHNR and CDR2 FQNEAQ (reference sequence). The CDR3 nucleotides read TGTGCCAGCAGCCTCCGGGATAGCGGGGCGAGCGAGCAGTACTTC. The encoded protein is CASSLRDSGASEQYF. The full variable domain, its missing parts supplied by reference TRBV7-9 and TRBJ2-7, is DTGVSQNPRHKITKRGQNVTFRCDPISEHNRLYWYRQTLGQGPEFLTYFQNEAQLEKSRLLSDRFSAERPKGSFSTLEIQRTEQGDSAMYLCASSLRDSGASEQYFGPGTRLTVT.

Ten or more counts support this clonotype. J is TRBJ2-1 and V is TRBV6-1; perhaps TRBD2 as D (6 bases). CDR1 MNHNS and CDR2 SASEGT come from the germline V gene. The CDR3 has 16 amino acids. Trimming pared 3 bases from V and 8 bases from J, leaving 20 bases between. The CDR3 region is CASSDWEVYRVDEQFF. CDR3 nucleotide sequence: TGTGCCAGCAGTGATTGGGAGGTCTACCGGGTCGATGAGCAGTTCTTC.

The rearrangement joins TRBV15 to TRBJ1-3; unclear D gene. The CDR3 loop spans 16 amino acids. The germline V gene encodes CDR1 LNHNV and CDR2 YYDKDF (reference sequence). V lost 5 bases and J 6 bases, leaving 20 bases between the germline ends. The CDR3 sequence: CATSRSRVEAENTIYF. The CDR3 nucleotides are TGTGCCACCAGCCGGAGTCGTGTAGAAGCTGAAAACACCATATATTTT.

This clonotype appeared many times. The V call is TRBV2, the J call TRBJ1-3, with a possible D match to TRBD1 (5 bases). Trimming left V 7 bases short and J 3 bases short, with 10 bases between. CDR3 length: 13 residues. Germline V gene data show CDR1 as SNHLY and CDR2 as FYNNEI. The CDR3 nucleotides read TGTGCCAGCAACCGGGACCTTGGAAACACCATATATTTT. Its translation: CASNRDLGNTIYF.

This clonotype has a handful of counts. The chain links TRBV28 to TRBJ2-3; 10 bases fit TRBD2. The V and J ends lost 11 bases and 5 bases, in that order; junction bases with no gene match: 22. There are 18 residues in the CDR3. Germline CDR1 reads MDHEN; CDR2 reads SYDVKM. CDR3 nucleotide sequence: TGTGCCGCTCACCGGGGGATTAGCGGGAGGAACCGGGGAGATACGCAGTATTTT. Translated, it gives CAAHRGISGRNRGDTQYF.